This T cell receptor beta chain emerged from a study of T cells in Graves' hyperthyroidism and ophthalmopathy. RNA transcripts yielded amplified TCR beta CDR3 regions. HTBI primers were the set used in a first-round RT-PCR of the TCR CDR3. TCRdb re-called the multiplex PCR reads with MiXCR, one entry per CDR3 protein. The repertoire consists of 600,000 or so distinct CDR3 sequences, with about 17% occurring once and the leading ten covering around 4%. Uncontrolled infection, other autoimmune disease, pregnancy and lactation each barred patients from inclusion. The diagnoses drew upon clinical symptoms, serum thyroxine and TRAb, thyroid ultrasound and orbital computed tomography. The PBMCs studied were ones that came from 9 to 10 ml fresh peripheral blood. Germline V gene lookup returns CDR1 SGDLS and CDR2 YYNGEE. This CDR3 region has 15 residues. V was cut by 1 base and J by 1 base, with 10 bases left in between.

This clonotype was detected a few times. V gene TRBV9 combines with J gene TRBJ2-3; D might be TRBD2 (5 bases). Sequences were obtained from blood. The clonotype was recovered from a woman under 40 with Graves' hyperthyroidism. CDR3: CASSVTGSGTDTQYF. CDR3 nucleotide sequence: TGTGCCAGCAGCGTAACGGGTAGCGGCACAGATACGCAGTATTTT. The whole variable domain, filled in from reference TRBV9 and TRBJ2-3, reads DSGVTQTPKHLITATGQRVTLRCSPRSGDLSVYWYQQSLDQGLQFLIQYYNGEERAKGNILERFSAQQFPDLHSELNLSSLELGDSALYFCASSVTGSGTDTQYFGPGTRLTVL.